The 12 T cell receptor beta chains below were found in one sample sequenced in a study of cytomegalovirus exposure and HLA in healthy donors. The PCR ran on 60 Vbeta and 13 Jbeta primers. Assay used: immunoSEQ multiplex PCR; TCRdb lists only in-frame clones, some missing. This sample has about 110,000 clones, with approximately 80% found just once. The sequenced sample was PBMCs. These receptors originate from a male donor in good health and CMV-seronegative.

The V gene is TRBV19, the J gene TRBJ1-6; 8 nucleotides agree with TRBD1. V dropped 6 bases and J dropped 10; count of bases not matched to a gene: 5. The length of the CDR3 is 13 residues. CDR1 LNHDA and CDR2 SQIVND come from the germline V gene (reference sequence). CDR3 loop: CASSKDRGSPLHF. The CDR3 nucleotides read TGTGCCAGTAGCAAAGACAGGGGCTCACCCCTCCACTTT.

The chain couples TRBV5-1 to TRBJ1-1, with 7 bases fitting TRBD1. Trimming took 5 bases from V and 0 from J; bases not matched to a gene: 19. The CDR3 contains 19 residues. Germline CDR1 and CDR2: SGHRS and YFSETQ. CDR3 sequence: CASSIEDRPFPLMNTEAFF. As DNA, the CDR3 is TGCGCCAGCAGTATCGAGGACAGGCCATTCCCCTTGATGAACACTGAAGCTTTCTTT.

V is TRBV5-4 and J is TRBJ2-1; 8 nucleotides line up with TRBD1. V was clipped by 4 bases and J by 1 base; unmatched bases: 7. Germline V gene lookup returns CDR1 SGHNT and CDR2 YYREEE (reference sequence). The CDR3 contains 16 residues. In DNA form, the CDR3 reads TGTGCCAGCAGCATACCCGGGACAGGATCCTACAATGAGCAGTTCTTC. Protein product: CASSIPGTGSYNEQFF.

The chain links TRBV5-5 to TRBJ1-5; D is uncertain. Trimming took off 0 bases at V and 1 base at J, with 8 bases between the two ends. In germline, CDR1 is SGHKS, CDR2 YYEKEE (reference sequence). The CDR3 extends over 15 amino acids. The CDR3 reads CASSLAGGSNQPQHF. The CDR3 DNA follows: TGTGCCAGCAGCTTGGCGGGTGGAAGCAATCAGCCCCAGCATTTT.

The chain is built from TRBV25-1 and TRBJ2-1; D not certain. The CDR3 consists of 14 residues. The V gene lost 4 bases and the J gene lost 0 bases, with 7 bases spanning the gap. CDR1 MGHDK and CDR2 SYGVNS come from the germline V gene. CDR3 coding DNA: TGTGCCAGCAGTGCGGGTAGCTCCTACAATGAGCAGTTCTTC. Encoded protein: CASSAGSSYNEQFF.

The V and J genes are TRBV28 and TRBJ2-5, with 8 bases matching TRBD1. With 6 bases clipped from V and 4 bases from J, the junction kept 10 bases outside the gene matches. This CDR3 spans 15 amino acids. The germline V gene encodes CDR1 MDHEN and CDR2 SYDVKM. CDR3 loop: CASRSSGRGRETQYF. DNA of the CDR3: TGTGCCAGCAGAAGCTCTGGCAGGGGGCGAGAGACCCAGTACTTC.

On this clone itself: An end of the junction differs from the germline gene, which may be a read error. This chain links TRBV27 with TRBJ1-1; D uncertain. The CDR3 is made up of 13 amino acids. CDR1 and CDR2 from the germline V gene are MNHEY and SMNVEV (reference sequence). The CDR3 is CASSVSVRTEAFF. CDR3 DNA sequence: TGTGCCAGCAGTGTATCCGTCAGGACTGAAGCTTTCTTT.

DNA of the CDR3: TGCGCCAGCAGCCAGGGAGGGGTAGGAGAGACCCAGTACTTC. Translating it yields CASSQGGVGETQYF. The rearrangement joins TRBV4-1 to TRBJ2-5; 7 nucleotides match TRBD2. This CDR3 spans 14 amino acids. The J segment lost 4 bases and the V segment lost 3 bases, leaving 5 bases of the junction unmatched. Per germline, CDR1 MGHRA and CDR2 YSYEKL.

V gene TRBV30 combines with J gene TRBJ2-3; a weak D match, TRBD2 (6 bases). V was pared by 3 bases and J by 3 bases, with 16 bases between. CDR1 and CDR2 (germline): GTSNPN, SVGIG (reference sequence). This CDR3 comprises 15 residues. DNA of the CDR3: TGTGCCTGGAGCCCGGGACTTGGGGCGACAGATACGCAGTATTTT. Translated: CAWSPGLGATDTQYF.

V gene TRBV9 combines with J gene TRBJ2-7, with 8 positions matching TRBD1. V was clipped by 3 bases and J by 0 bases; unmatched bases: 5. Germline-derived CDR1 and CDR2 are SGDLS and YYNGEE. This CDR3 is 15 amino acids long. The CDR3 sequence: CASSGQGSASYEQYF. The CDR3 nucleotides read TGTGCCAGCAGCGGACAGGGGTCCGCCTCCTACGAGCAGTACTTC.

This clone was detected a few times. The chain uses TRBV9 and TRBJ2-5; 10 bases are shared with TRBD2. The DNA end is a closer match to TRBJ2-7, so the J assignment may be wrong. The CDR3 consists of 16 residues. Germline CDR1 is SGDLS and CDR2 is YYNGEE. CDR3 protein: CASSVAPSSGGYEQYF. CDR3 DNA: TGTGCCAGCAGCGTAGCCCCTTCTAGCGGGGGCTACGAGCAGTACTTC.

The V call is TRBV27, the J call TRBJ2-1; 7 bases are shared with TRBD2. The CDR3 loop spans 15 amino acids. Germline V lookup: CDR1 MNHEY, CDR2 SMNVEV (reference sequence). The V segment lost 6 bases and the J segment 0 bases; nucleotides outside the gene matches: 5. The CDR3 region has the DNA TGTGCCAGCAGAACAGCGGGAAACTCCTACAATGAGCAGTTCTTC. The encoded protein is CASRTAGNSYNEQFF.